The 2 T cell receptor beta chains below come from one sample, sequenced in a study of PD-L1 blockade in urothelial cancer. Time point meaning: pretreatment peripheral blood. The table came from immunoSEQ multiplex PCR; TCRdb's copy has only in-frame clones and leaves some out. The data hold 50,000 to 65,000 clones, with 81% observed a single time. This specimen was PBMCs, taken around atezolizumab (anti-PD-L1) treatment. The receptors come from a man aged 70 or older with urothelial cancer.

The chain couples TRBV2 to TRBJ2-5; 12 bases fit TRBD2. V lost 6 bases and J lost 1; bases outside the gene matches: 15. The length of the CDR3 is 19 residues. The V gene's germline CDR1 is SNHLY and CDR2 FYNNEI. CDR3 protein: CASSADRGGLAGFQETQYF. CDR3 bases: TGTGCCAGCAGCGCGGACAGGGGAGGACTAGCGGGATTCCAAGAGACCCAGTACTTC.

This clone appeared a single time. J is TRBJ2-5 and V is TRBV18; TRBD2 aligns across 12 bases. This CDR3 is built from 14 residues. CDR1 is KGHSH, CDR2 LQKENI, per germline. The V and J ends lost 5 bases and 4 bases, in that order; junction bases with no gene match: 2. The CDR3 DNA sequence: TGTGCCAGCTCAACGGGACTAGCGGGAGAGACCCAGTACTTC. It is translated as CASSTGLAGETQYF. Together with reference TRBV18 and TRBJ2-5, the CDR3 gives the full variable domain: NAGVMQNPRHLVRRRGQEARLRCSPMKGHSHVYWYRQLPEEGLKFMVYLQKENIIDESGMPKERFSAEFPKEGPSILRIQQVVRGDSAAYFCASSTGLAGETQYFGPGTRLLVL.